The next 10 T cell receptor beta chains were all read from a single sample in a study of T cell repertoires in cytomegalovirus infection. Their recognized antigens are unknown. Each CDR3 protein gets one entry after TCRdb re-called the reads with MiXCR. The sample contains around 340,000 distinct CDR3 sequences, 25% to 35% of which appear only once. The specimen was cultured PBMCs, collected from culture after CMV antigen stimulation. The receptor source for this set is a human donor in good health (CMV status not recorded). Some clones in this sample may be carry-over from other donors' samples.

This chain connects TRBV7-6 to TRBJ2-1; D is perhaps TRBD1 (8 bases). Trimming removed 5 bases at V and 7 bases at J, with 15 bases between. Germline V lookup: CDR1 SGHVS, CDR2 FNYEAQ. The CDR3 length is 14 residues. CDR3 nucleotides: TGTGCCAGCAGCCTATACAGGGGGGGTAATGAGCAGTTCTTC. Its translation: CASSLYRGGNEQFF.

V and J are TRBV25-1 and TRBJ1-5; no clear D gene. Germline V CDR1 and CDR2: MGHDK, SYGVNS. Trimming stripped 4 bases from V and 4 bases from J, with 14 bases between. The CDR3 sequence is 15 residues long. The CDR3 bases are TGTGCCAGCAGTGGCTCGTTGGGTGGGAATCAGCCCCAGCATTTT. Residues: CASSGSLGGNQPQHF.

This clonotype was recorded many times. The rearrangement joins TRBV7-2 to TRBJ1-2; D is ambiguous. This CDR3 is built from 15 residues. The germline CDR1 and CDR2 sequences are SGHTA and FQGNSA. Trimming pared 0 bases from V and 3 bases from J, leaving 11 bases between. The CDR3 loop is CASSLANGNYYGYTF. The CDR3 nucleotides are TGTGCCAGCAGCTTAGCTAACGGCAACTACTATGGCTACACCTTC. Supplemented by reference TRBV7-2 and TRBJ1-2, the full variable domain reads GAGVSQSPSNKVTEKGKDVELRCDPISGHTALYWYRQSLGQGLEFLIYFQGNSAPDKSGLPSDRFSAERTGGSVSTLTIQRTQQEDSAVYLCASSLANGNYYGYTFGSGTRLTVV.

This chain links TRBV12-3 or TRBV12-4 with TRBJ2-7, with D perhaps matching TRBD1 (6 bases). The CDR3 spans 14 residues. V dropped 5 bases and J dropped 2 bases, with 13 bases sitting between them. The CDR3 region has the DNA TGTGCCAGCAGTGCCTGGGACACTGCCTACGAGCAGTACTTC. Protein: CASSAWDTAYEQYF.

V gene TRBV20-1 combines with J gene TRBJ1-6, with D possibly being TRBD1 (5 bases). With 5 bases removed from V and 1 base from J, the gap between germline ends came to 15 bases. The CDR3 extends over 16 amino acids. Germline V gene data show CDR1 as DFQATT and CDR2 as SNEGSKA (reference sequence). CDR3 region: CSAPVGVVSYNSPLHF. The CDR3 DNA reads as TGCAGTGCTCCCGTAGGGGTAGTATCCTATAATTCACCCCTCCACTTT.

For this clonotype: A clone one base away is much larger, so this may be a read error. CDR3 sequence (DNA): TGTGCCAGCAGCCTCCGGACAACCATCAGGCCCCAGCATTTT. Translating it yields CASSLRTTIRPQHF. The genes are TRBV7-6 and TRBJ1-5; the D gene is possibly TRBD1 (5 bases). Trimming removed 5 bases from V and 9 bases from J, with 17 bases in between. The CDR3 covers 14 residues. Per germline, CDR1 SGHVS and CDR2 FNYEAQ.

This chain links TRBV20-1 with TRBJ1-5; a weak D match, TRBD1 (6 bases). The CDR3 contains 16 residues. The germline V gene encodes CDR1 DFQATT and CDR2 SNEGSKA (reference sequence). V lost 3 bases to trimming and J lost 0 bases, with 15 bases between them. The CDR3 region has the DNA TGCAGTGCTAGCTTACTAAGGACAGATAGCAATCAGCCCCAGCATTTT. This encodes CSASLLRTDSNQPQHF.

The J gene is TRBJ1-1, the V gene TRBV6-2 or TRBV6-3; 7 nucleotides agree with TRBD1. Per the germline V gene, CDR1 is MNHEY and CDR2 is SVGEGT. CDR3 length: 15 amino acids. Trimming cost V 5 bases and J 2 bases; bases outside gene matches: 8. The CDR3 coding sequence is TGTGCCAGCAGTCCGGACAGGCAGGGCAACACTGAAGCTTTCTTT. This gives the protein CASSPDRQGNTEAFF.

This chain joins TRBV6-6 and TRBJ2-3, with TRBD2 as a possible D gene (6 bases). The CDR3 spans 14 residues. CDR1 is MNHNY, CDR2 SVGAGI, per germline (reference sequence). Trimming left V 8 bases short and J 4 bases short, with 16 bases between. The CDR3 protein is CASGGTGVADTQYF. CDR3 nucleotide sequence: TGTGCCAGCGGAGGGACGGGAGTGGCAGATACGCAGTATTTT.

V gene TRBV11-2 combines with J gene TRBJ2-5, with D hard to call. Germline-derived CDR1 and CDR2 are SGHAT and FQNNGV. Trimming cost V 0 bases and J 5 bases, with 10 bases left between them. This CDR3 region has 14 residues. The CDR3 DNA reads TGTGCCAGCAGCTTAGAACCGACCGGGGAGACCCAGTACTTC. Translation: CASSLEPTGETQYF.